Listed below are T cell receptor beta chains from one sample, sequenced in a study of T cell responses to AZD1222 COVID-19 vaccine. The table came from immunoSEQ multiplex PCR; TCRdb's copy has only in-frame clones and leaves some out. Of 80,000 to 90,000 clones listed, over 85% were seen once; the top ten hold under 4%. Sequencing used peripheral blood, obtained on day 0 of AZD1222 vaccination. Source of these receptors: an adult in good health. The CDR3 runs from the conserved cysteine through the conserved F or W. The order of the fields is V gene, J gene, D gene, CDR3 DNA, CDR3 protein. The D gene is left open where the match is weak.

>TRBV29-1|TRBJ2-7|TRBD2
TGCAGCGTTGAAGATCGCGCGGGAGGGGCCTACGAGCAGTACTTC
CSVEDRAGGAYEQYF
>TRBV2|TRBJ1-4|NA
TGTGCCAGCAGTGAATTGGAGGGTGAAAAACTGTTTTTT
CASSELEGEKLFF
>TRBV9|TRBJ2-4|NA
TGTGCCAGCAGCGTAGGGACCCTCGCCAAAAACATTCAGTACTTC
CASSVGTLAKNIQYF
>TRBV30|TRBJ2-7|NA
TGTGCCTGGAGTGATTCCACCTCCTACGAGCAGTACTTC
CAWSDSTSYEQYF
>TRBV13|TRBJ1-4|NA
TGTGCCAGCAGCTTTCGGGGAATAGGGAATGAAAAACTGTTTTTT
CASSFRGIGNEKLFF
>TRBV18|TRBJ2-7|TRBD1
TGTGCCAGCTCACCATCAGGGACAGGGTCCTACGAGCAGTACTTC
CASSPSGTGSYEQYF
>TRBV3-1/TRBV3-2|TRBJ2-7|TRBD1
TGTGCCAGCAGCCGACAGGGAAATGGCGAGCAGTACTTC
CASSRQGNGEQYF
>TRBV29-1|TRBJ2-2|TRBD2
TGCAGCGTGCAAGCGGGATTCGGGGCCGGGGAGCTGTTTTTT
CSVQAGFGAGELFF
>TRBV9|TRBJ2-1|TRBD2
TGTGCCAGCAGCGCCCTAGCGGGGGGGAATGAGCAGTTCTTC
CASSALAGGNEQFF
>TRBV6-5|TRBJ1-1|NA
TGTGCCACGGTCGGGGGCTTAAACACTGAAGCTTTCTTT
CATVGGLNTEAFF
>TRBV11-3|TRBJ1-6|NA
TGTGCCAGCAGCCTCCAGGGTGATGGTTCACCCCTCCACTTT
CASSLQGDGSPLHF
>TRBV9|TRBJ2-1|TRBD2
TGTGCCAGCAGCGTAGCGGCTAGCGGGAGGGCCGCCTACAATGAGCAGTTCTTC
CASSVAASGRAAYNEQFF
>TRBV9|TRBJ2-1|NA
TGTGCCAGCAGCGTCCCCAAAGATAGCGGCCAAAAGGATGAGCAGTTCTTC
CASSVPKDSGQKDEQFF
>TRBV15|TRBJ2-6|NA
TGTGCCACCAGCAGAGCAGGCGGGGCCAACGTCCTGACTTTC
CATSRAGGANVLTF
>TRBV5-4|TRBJ2-7|NA
TGTGCCAGCAGCATTGGGACGGGACACTCCTACGAGCAGTACTTC
CASSIGTGHSYEQYF
>TRBV5-1|TRBJ2-7|NA
TGCGCCAGCAGCGGGGGAGAAAAGGGCTACGAGCAGTACTTC
CASSGGEKGYEQYF
>TRBV10-1|TRBJ2-3|NA
TGCGCCAGCAGTGAACCGGGTTGGGGCGCAGATACGCAGTATTTT
CASSEPGWGADTQYF
>TRBV5-1|TRBJ2-2|NA
TGCGCCAGCAGCCGAACAGGGACCAACTTGAACACCGGGGAGCTGTTTTTT
CASSRTGTNLNTGELFF
>TRBV4-1|TRBJ1-6|NA
TGCGCCAGCAGCCAAGGCGGACGGCTCTTCGATAATTCACCCCTCCACTTT
CASSQGGRLFDNSPLHF
>TRBV21-1|TRBJ1-6|NA
TGTGCCAGCACGGACAGGCGGTATTCACCCCTCCACTTT
CASTDRRYSPLHF
>TRBV4-2|TRBJ2-2|NA
TGTGCCAGCAGCCAAGAAACATCGGACAGAAGCACCGGGGAGCTGTTTTTT
CASSQETSDRSTGELFF
>TRBV5-1|TRBJ1-1|TRBD1
TGCGCCAGCAGCCCCGTGGACAGGTTTGAAGCTTTCTTT
CASSPVDRFEAFF
>TRBV19|TRBJ2-1|TRBD1
TGTGCCAGTAGTAGACCGGGACAGGGGAACTACAATGAGCAGTTCTTC
CASSRPGQGNYNEQFF
>TRBV7-9|TRBJ1-4|NA
TGTGCCAGCAGCTTAGTAGCTGCAACTAATGAAAAACTGTTTTTT
CASSLVAATNEKLFF
>TRBV3-1/TRBV3-2|TRBJ1-6|NA
TGTGCCAGCAGCCTAATCACAGGGACTTCACCCCTCCACTTT
CASSLITGTSPLHF
>TRBV28|TRBJ1-5|NA
TGTGCCAGCAGCCAAATTCCCAGGGCCCAGCATTTT
CASSQIPRAQHF
>TRBV7-3|TRBJ2-1|NA
TGTGCCAGCAGCTCCCCAGGGACCCGAGGGAATGAGCAGTTCTTC
CASSSPGTRGNEQFF